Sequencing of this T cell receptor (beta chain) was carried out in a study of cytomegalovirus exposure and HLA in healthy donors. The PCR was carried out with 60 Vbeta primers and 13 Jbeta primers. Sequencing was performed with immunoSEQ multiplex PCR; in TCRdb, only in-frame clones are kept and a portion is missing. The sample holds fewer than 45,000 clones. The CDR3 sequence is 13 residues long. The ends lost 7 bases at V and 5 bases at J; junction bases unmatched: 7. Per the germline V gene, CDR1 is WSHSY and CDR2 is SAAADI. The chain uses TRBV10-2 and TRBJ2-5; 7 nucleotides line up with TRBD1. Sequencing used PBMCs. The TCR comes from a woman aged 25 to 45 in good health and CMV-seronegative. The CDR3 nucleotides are TGCGCCAGCATGAAGGGGGCTCGGGAGACCCAGTACTTC. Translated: CASMKGARETQYF.